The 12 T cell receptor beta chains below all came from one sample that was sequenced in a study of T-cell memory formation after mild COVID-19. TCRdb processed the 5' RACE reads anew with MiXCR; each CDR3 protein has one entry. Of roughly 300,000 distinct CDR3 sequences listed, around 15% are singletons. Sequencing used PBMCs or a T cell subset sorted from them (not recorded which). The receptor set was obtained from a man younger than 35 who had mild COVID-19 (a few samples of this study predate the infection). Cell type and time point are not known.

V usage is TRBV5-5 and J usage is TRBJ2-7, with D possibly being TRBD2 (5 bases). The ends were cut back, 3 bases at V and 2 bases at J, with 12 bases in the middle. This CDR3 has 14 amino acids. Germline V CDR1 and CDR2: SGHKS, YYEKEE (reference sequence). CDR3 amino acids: CASSSEGRTYEQYF. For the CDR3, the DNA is TGTGCCAGCAGCTCTGAGGGTCGGACCTACGAGCAGTACTTC.

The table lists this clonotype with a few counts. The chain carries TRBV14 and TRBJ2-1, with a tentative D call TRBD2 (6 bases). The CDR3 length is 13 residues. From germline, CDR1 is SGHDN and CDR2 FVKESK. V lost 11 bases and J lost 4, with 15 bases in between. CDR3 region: CAGGTRLYNEQFF. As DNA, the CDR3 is TGTGCCGGAGGGACGAGGTTGTACAATGAGCAGTTCTTC.

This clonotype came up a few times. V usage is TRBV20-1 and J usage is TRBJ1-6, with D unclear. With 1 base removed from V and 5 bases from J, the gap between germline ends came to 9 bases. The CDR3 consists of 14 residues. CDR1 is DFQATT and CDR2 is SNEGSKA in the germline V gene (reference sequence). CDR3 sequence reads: CSARGGRNNSPLHF. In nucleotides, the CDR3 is TGCAGTGCTAGAGGTGGTCGCAATAATTCACCCCTCCACTTT.

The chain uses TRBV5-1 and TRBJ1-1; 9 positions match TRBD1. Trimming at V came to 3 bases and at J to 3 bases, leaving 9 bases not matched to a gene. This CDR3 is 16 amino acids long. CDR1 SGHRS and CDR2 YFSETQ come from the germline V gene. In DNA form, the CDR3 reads TGCGCCAGCAGCTGGAAAACGGGACAGGGTGACACTGAAGCTTTCTTT. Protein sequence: CASSWKTGQGDTEAFF. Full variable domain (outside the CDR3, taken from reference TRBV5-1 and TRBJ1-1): KAGVTQTPRYLIKTRGQQVTLSCSPISGHRSVSWYQQTPGQGLQFLFEYFSETQRNKGNFPGRFSGRQFSNSRSEMNVSTLELGDSALYLCASSWKTGQGDTEAFFGQGTRLTVV.

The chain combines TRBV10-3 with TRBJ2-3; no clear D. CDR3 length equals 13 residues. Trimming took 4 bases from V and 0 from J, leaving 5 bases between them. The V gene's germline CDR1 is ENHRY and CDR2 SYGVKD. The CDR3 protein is CAISVGSTDTQYF. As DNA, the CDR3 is TGTGCCATCAGTGTCGGGAGCACAGATACGCAGTATTTT.

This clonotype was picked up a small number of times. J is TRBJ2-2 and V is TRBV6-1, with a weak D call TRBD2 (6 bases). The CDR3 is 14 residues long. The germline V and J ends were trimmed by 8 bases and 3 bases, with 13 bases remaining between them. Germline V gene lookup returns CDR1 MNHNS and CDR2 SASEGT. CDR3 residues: CASWAGWDTGELFF. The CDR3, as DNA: TGTGCCAGCTGGGCGGGATGGGACACCGGGGAGCTGTTTTTT.

The CDR3 DNA reads as TGCGCCACCAAACAAGGACAGGGTTTAGATACGCAGTATTTT. This encodes CATKQGQGLDTQYF. The J gene is TRBJ2-3, the V gene TRBV5-1; 8 bases line up with TRBD1. This CDR3 is 14 amino acids long. V gave up 9 bases and J gave up 5 bases; unmatched junction bases: 11. Per germline, CDR1 SGHRS and CDR2 YFSETQ.

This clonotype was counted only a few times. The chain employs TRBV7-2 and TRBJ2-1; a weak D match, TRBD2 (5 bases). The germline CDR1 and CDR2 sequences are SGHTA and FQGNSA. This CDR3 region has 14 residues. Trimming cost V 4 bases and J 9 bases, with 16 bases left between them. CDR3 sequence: CASSSRTGYGEQFF. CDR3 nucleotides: TGTGCCAGCAGCTCCCGGACGGGGTATGGTGAGCAGTTCTTC.

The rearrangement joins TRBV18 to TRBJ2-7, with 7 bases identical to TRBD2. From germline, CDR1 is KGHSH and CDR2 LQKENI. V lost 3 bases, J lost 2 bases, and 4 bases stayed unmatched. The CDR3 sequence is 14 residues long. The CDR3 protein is CASSPLRGAYEQYV. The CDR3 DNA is TGTGCCAGCTCACCCCTACGGGGGGCCTACGAGCAGTACGTC.

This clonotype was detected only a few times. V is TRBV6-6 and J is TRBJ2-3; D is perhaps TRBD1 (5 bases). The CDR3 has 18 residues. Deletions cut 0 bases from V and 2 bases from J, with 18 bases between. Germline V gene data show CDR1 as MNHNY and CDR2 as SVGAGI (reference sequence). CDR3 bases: TGTGCCAGCAGTTACTCGGTCCCCGACAGACTCTTCACAGATACGCAGTATTTT. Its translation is CASSYSVPDRLFTDTQYF.

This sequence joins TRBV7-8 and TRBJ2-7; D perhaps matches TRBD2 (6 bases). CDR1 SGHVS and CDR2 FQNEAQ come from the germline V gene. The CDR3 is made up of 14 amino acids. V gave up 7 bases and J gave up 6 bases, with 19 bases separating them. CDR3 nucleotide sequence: TGTGCCAGCAACCTACATACAGGAGCGGGCGAGCAGTACGTC. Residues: CASNLHTGAGEQYV.

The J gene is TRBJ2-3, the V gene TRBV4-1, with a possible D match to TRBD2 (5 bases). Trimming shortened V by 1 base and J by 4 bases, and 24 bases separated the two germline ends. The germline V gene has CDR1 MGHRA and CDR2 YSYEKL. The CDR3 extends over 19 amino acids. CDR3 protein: CASSQGPGTSGIGADTQYF. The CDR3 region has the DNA TGCGCCAGCAGCCAAGGTCCGGGAACGTCGGGAATTGGTGCAGATACGCAGTATTTT.